This T cell receptor beta chain was retrieved from a study of T-cell memory formation after mild COVID-19. Study information: The study found TCR clusters largely donor specific.

General study results and limits: Still unconfirmed is whether the second-wave clones peaking on day 37 recognized SARS-CoV-2. Clones contracting over day 15 to 85 were CD4/CD8 balanced, with later expanders leaning CD4+.

Note on this clonotype: Antigen specificity is unknown.

Germline V gene lookup returns CDR1 SGHTA and CDR2 FQGNSA. After removal of 5 bases from V and 4 bases from J, the junction contained 6 bases not matched to a gene. The CDR3 sequence is 15 residues long. TCRdb re-called the 5' RACE reads with MiXCR, one entry per CDR3 protein. The sample includes 470,000 or so distinct CDR3 sequences, approximately 20% of them seen just once. The sequence was obtained from an adult woman who had mild COVID-19 (a few samples of this study predate the infection). Cell type and time point are not known. V usage is TRBV7-2 and J usage is TRBJ1-4, with 8 bases lining up with TRBD1. The sequencing sample was made of PBMCs or a T cell subset sorted from them (not recorded which). The CDR3 DNA follows: TGTGCCAGCAGCCTCGGACAGGGAGTTAATGAAAAACTGTTTTTT. As protein: CASSLGQGVNEKLFF.